Listed below are T cell receptor beta chains from one sample, sequenced in a study of shared clonotypes between healthy human individuals. Here immunoSEQ multiplex PCR was the method, and the copy in TCRdb shows in-frame clones only, minus some. Of more than 2 million clones listed, about 95% are singletons. Sequencing input: naive CD8+ T cells sorted from blood. The receptors here all came from a man aged 18 to 35 in good health. Each CDR3 is given with its conserved first and last residue. D genes are given only for firm matches. Only part of the rows carry a size: once, few, many, or a class if the clone is expanded.

>TRBJ2-7|13|.|.|TRBV7-6
CASSSEARYEQYF
TGTGCCAGCAGCTCCGAAGCAAGATACGAGCAGTACTTC
>TRBJ2-7|11|.|.|TRBV29-1
CSVVSVGEQYF
TGCAGCGTCGTTAGCGTCGGCGAGCAGTACTTC
>TRBJ2-3|14|.|.|TRBV9
CASSLGPRTDTQYF
TGTGCCAGCAGCCTGGGACCTAGAACAGATACGCAGTATTTT
>TRBJ2-3|14|.|.|TRBV7-9
CASSSPPLHDTQYF
TGTGCCAGCAGCTCCCCACCTTTACACGATACGCAGTATTTT
>TRBJ1-2|15|once|TRBD1|TRBV4-1
CASSHRQGANYGYTF
TGCGCCAGCAGCCACAGACAGGGTGCTAACTATGGCTACACCTTC
>TRBJ2-1|14|.|.|TRBV29-1
CSVDDGSSYNEQFF
TGCAGCGTTGATGACGGCAGCTCCTACAATGAGCAGTTCTTC
>TRBJ2-4|14|.|.|TRBV5-1
CASSSIQGTDIQYF
TGCGCCAGCAGCTCTATCCAGGGAACGGACATTCAGTACTTC
>TRBJ2-1|14|.|.|TRBV7-9
CASSLEPTYNEQFF
TGTGCCAGCAGCTTAGAGCCCACTTACAATGAGCAGTTCTTC
>TRBJ2-7|13|.|.|TRBV4-3
CASSQQNRGEQYF
TGCGCCAGCAGCCAACAGAACCGAGGAGAGCAGTACTTC
>TRBJ1-4|12|.|.|TRBV9
CASSPGGEKLFF
TGTGCCAGCAGCCCAGGTGGTGAAAAACTGTTTTTT
>TRBJ1-6|16|.|.|TRBV9
CASSTPSDGAHSPLHF
TGTGCCAGCAGCACACCCTCGGACGGCGCACATTCACCCCTCCACTTT
>TRBJ2-5|17|.|TRBD2|TRBV28
CASSTRTSGGVWETQYF
TGTGCCAGCAGTACGAGGACTAGCGGGGGGGTGTGGGAGACCCAGTACTTC
>TRBJ2-7|13|.|.|TRBV5-4
CASARDGFYEQYF
TGTGCCAGCGCTAGGGACGGATTCTACGAGCAGTACTTC
>TRBJ1-1|15|.|.|TRBV28
CASSKSELMNTEAFF
TGTGCCAGCAGTAAAAGTGAACTCATGAACACTGAAGCTTTCTTT
>TRBJ1-1|12|.|TRBD1|TRBV28
CASSSQGTEAFF
TGTGCCAGCAGTTCACAGGGGACTGAAGCTTTCTTT